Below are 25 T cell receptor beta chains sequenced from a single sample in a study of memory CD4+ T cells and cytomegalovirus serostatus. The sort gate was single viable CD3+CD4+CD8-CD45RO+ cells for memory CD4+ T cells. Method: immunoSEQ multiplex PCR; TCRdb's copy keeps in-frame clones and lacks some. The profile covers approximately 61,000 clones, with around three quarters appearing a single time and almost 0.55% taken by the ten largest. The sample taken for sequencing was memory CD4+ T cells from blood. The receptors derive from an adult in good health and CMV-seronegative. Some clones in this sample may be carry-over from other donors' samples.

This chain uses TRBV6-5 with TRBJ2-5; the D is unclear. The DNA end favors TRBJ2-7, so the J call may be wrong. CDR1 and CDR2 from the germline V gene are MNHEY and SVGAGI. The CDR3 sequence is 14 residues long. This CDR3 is CASSDVGSAYEQYF. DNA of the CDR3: TGTGCCAGCAGTGATGTTGGGTCAGCCTACGAGCAGTACTTC.

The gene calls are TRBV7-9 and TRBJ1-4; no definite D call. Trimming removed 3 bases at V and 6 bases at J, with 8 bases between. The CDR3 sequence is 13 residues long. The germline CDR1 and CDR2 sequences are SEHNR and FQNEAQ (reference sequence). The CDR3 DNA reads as TGTGCCAGCAGCTTTACGAGGGATGAAAAACTGTTTTTT. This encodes CASSFTRDEKLFF.

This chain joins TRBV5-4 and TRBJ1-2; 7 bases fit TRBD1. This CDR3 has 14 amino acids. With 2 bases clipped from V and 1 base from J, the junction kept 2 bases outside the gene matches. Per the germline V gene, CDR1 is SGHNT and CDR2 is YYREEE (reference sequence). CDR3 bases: TGTGCCAGCAGCTTCAGGGGGGATAACTATGGCTACACCTTC. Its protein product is CASSFRGDNYGYTF.

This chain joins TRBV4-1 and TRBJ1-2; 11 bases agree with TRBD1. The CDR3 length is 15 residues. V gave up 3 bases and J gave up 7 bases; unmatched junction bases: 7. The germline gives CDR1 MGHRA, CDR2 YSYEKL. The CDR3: CASSHGQGAFCGYTF. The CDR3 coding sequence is TGCGCCAGCAGCCACGGACAGGGGGCGTTCTGTGGCTACACCTTC.

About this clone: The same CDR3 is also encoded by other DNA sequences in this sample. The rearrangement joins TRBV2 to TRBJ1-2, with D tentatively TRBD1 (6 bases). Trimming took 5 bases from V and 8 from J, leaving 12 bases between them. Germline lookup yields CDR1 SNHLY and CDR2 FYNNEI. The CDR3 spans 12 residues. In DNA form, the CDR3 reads TGTGCCAGCAGTCTACAGGGAAACGGCTACACCTTC. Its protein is CASSLQGNGYTF.

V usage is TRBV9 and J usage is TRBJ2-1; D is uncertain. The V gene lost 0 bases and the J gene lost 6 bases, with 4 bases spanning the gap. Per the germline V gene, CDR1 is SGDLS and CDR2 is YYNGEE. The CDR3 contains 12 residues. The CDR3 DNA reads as TGTGCCAGCAGCGTAGGGGTCAATGAGCAGTTCTTC. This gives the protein CASSVGVNEQFF.

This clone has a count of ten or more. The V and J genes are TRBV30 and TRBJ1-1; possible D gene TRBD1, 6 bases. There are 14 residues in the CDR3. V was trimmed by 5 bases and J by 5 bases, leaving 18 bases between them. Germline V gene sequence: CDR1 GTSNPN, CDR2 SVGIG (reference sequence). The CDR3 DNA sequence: TGTGCCTGGGTATATCCGGGACAAGGAACTGAAGCTTTCTTT. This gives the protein CAWVYPGQGTEAFF.

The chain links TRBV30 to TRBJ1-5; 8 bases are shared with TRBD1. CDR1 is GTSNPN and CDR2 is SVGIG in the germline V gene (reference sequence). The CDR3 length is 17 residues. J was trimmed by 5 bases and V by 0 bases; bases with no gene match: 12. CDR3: CAWSVLRTGRLDQPQHF. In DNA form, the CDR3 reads TGTGCCTGGAGTGTGTTGAGGACAGGGAGGTTGGATCAGCCCCAGCATTTT.

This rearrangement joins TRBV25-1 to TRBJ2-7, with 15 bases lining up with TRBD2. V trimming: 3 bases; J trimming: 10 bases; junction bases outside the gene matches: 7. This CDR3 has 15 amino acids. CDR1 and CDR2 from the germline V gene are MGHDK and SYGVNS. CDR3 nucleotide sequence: TGTGCCAGCAGTGATAATGGACTAGCGGGAGGGCGACAGTACTTC. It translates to CASSDNGLAGGRQYF.

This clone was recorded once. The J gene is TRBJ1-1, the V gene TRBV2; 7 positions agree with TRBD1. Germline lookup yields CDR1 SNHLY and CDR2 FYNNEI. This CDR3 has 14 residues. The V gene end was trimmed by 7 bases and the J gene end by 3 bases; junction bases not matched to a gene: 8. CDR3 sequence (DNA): TGTGCCAGCACTAGGGAGGGGGCGGACACTGAAGCTTTCTTT. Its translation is CASTREGADTEAFF.

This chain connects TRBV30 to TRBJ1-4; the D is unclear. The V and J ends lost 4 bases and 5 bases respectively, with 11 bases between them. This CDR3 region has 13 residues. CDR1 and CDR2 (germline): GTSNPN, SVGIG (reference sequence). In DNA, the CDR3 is TGTGCCTGGATGGCCGTGGGGAATGAAAAACTGTTTTTT. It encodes CAWMAVGNEKLFF.

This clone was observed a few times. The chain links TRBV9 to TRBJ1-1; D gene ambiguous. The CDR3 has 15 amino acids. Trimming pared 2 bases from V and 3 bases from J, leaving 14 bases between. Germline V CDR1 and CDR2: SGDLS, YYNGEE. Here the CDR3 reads CASSVGLGGYTEAFF. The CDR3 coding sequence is TGTGCCAGCAGCGTGGGCTTAGGAGGGTACACTGAAGCTTTCTTT.

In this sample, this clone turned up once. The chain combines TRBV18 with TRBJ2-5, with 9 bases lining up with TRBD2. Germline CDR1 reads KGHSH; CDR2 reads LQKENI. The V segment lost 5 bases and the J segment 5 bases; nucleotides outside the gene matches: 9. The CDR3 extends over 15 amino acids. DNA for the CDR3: TGTGCCAGCTCATCCGCGGGACTAGCAGGGGAGACCCAGTACTTC. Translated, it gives CASSSAGLAGETQYF.

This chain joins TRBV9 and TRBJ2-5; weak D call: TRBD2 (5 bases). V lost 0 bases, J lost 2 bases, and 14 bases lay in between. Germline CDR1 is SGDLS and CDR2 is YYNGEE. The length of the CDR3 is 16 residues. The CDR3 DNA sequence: TGTGCCAGCAGCGTAGCTCCCCTAGCACGGCAAGAGACCCAGTACTTC. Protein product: CASSVAPLARQETQYF.

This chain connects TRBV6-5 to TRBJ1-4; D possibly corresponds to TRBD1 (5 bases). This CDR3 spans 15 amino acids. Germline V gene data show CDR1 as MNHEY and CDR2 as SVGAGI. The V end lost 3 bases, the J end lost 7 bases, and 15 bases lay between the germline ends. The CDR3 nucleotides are TGTGCCAGCAGTTATAGCGGACACCCGGGTGAAAAACTGTTTTTT. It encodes CASSYSGHPGEKLFF.

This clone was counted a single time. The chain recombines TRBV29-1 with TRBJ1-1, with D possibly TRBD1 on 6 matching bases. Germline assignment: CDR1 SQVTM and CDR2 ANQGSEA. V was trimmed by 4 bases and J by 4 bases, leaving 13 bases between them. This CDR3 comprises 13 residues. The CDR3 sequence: CSVGLRRGTEAFF. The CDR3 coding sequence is TGCAGCGTTGGACTTCGCAGGGGCACTGAAGCTTTCTTT.

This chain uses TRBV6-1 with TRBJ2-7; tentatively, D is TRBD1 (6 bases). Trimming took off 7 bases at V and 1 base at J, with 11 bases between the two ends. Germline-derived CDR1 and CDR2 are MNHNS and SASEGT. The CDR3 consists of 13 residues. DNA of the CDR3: TGTGCCAGCAATATGGACAGATCCTACGAGCAGTACTTC. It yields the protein CASNMDRSYEQYF.

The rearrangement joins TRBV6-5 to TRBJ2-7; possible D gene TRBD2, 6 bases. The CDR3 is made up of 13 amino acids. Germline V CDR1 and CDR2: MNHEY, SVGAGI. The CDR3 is CTVMQAGSYEQYF. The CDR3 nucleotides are TGTACCGTAATGCAGGCGGGGTCCTACGAGCAGTACTTC.

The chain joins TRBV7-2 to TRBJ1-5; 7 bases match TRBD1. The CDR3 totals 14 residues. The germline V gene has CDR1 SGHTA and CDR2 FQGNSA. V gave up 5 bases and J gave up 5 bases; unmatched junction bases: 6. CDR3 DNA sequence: TGTGCCAGCAGCGCGGGGACAGCTTATCAGCCCCAGCATTTT. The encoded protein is CASSAGTAYQPQHF.

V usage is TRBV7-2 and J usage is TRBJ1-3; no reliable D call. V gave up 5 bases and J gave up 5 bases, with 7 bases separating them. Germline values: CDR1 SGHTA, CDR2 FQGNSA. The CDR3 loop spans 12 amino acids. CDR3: CASSQERNTIYF. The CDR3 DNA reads TGTGCCAGCAGCCAGGAACGAAACACCATATATTTT.

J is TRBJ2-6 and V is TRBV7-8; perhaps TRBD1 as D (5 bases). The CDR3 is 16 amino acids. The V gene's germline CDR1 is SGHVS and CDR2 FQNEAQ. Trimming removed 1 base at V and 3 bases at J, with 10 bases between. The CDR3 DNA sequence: TGTGCCAGCAGCTTAGACGCAGGGCTTGGGGCCAACGTCCTGACTTTC. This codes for CASSLDAGLGANVLTF.

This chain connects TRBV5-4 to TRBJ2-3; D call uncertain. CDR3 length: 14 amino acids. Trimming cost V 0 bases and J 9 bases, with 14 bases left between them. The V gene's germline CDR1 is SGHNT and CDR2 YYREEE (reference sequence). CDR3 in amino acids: CASSLGVRLRTQYF. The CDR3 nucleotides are TGTGCCAGCAGCTTGGGGGTCAGGTTACGAACGCAGTATTTT.

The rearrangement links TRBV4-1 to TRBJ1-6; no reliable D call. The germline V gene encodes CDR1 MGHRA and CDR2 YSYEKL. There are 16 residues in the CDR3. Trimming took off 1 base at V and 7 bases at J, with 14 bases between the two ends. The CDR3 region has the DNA TGCGCCAGCAGCCAAGGAGTAGCTCAGAGAAATTCACCCCTCCACTTT. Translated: CASSQGVAQRNSPLHF.

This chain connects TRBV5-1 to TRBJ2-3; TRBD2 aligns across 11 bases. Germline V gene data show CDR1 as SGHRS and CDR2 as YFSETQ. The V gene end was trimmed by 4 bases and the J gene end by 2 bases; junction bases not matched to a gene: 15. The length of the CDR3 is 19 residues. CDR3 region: CASSGIAGGIRLPTDTQYF. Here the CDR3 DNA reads TGCGCCAGCAGCGGCATAGCGGGAGGGATTAGGCTGCCCACAGATACGCAGTATTTT.

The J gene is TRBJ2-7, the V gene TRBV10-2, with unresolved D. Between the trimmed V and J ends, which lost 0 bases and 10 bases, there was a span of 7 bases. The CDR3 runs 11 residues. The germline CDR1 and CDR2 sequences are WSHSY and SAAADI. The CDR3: CASSESGRQYF. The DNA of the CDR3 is TGCGCCAGCAGTGAGTCGGGCAGACAGTACTTC.